This TCR beta chain was observed in a study of blood T cell repertoires in COVID-19. Sequencing was performed with immunoSEQ multiplex PCR; in TCRdb, only in-frame clones are kept and a portion is missing. The table includes 150,000 or so clones, about four fifths detected once. Those enrolled in Seattle joined during active infection and were followed longitudinally afterward. This CDR3 has 15 residues. Per germline, CDR1 MDHEN and CDR2 SYDVKM. Trimming removed 8 bases at V and 3 bases at J, with 19 bases between. This chain joins TRBV28 and TRBJ1-1; possibly TRBD1 for D (5 bases). The receptor's source is a woman in her sixties or seventies with COVID-19, enrolled during active disease. The specimen sequenced was peripheral blood. CDR3 in amino acids: CASREITGGHTEAFF. The CDR3 DNA sequence: TGTGCCAGCCGCGAAATTACAGGAGGGCACACTGAAGCTTTCTTT.